The rows below give T cell receptor beta chains drawn from one sample of a study of T-cell reconstitution after alpha-beta-depleted transplantation in children. TCRdb re-analysed the PCR reads in MiXCR, keeping a single row per CDR3 protein. This sample carries 350,000 to 500,000 distinct CDR3 sequences, about 40% of them seen once, and the ten largest clones take approximately 25%. The sequencing used PBMCs, collected before TCRalphabeta/CD19-depleted stem cell transplant. The receptors come from a girl aged 2 to 9 with aplastic anemia, due to receive a stem cell transplant. Both conserved end residues are part of each CDR3. Fields, in order: V gene, D gene, J gene, clone size, CDR3 DNA, CDR3 protein. The D gene is left open where the match is weak. Not all rows give a size; the values are once, few, many and, for expanded clones, a class.

V: TRBV3-1
D: TRBD2
J: TRBJ2-5
size: .
DNA: TGTGCCAGCAGCCCTTCACATGGCGGGGGGGGCCAAGAGACCCAGTACTTC
CDR3: CASSPSHGGGGQETQYF

V: TRBV14
D: .
J: TRBJ2-7
size: .
DNA: TGTGCCAGCACGCAAGAAACAGGGGCCCGGGGGCTCGAGCAGTACTTC
CDR3: CASTQETGARGLEQYF

V: TRBV7-2
D: .
J: TRBJ2-3
size: .
DNA: TGTGCCAGCAGCTTACACCCGTTAGGGGCCGTCGCAGATACGCAGTATTTT
CDR3: CASSLHPLGAVADTQYF

V: TRBV20-1
D: TRBD2
J: TRBJ2-1
size: .
DNA: TGCAGTGCTAGAATGCTAGCGGGAGTCTATGAGCAGTTCTTC
CDR3: CSARMLAGVYEQFF

V: TRBV7-8
D: .
J: TRBJ2-1
size: few
DNA: TGTGCCAGCAGCTTAGCGCTCCCGGCGCAGGGAGGTGAGCAGTTCTTC
CDR3: CASSLALPAQGGEQFF

V: TRBV6-1
D: .
J: TRBJ1-1
size: .
DNA: TGTGCCAGCATTCAAGGGGGGTTCCCTACGTGGTTCACTGAAGCTTTCTTT
CDR3: CASIQGGFPTWFTEAFF

V: TRBV20-1
D: TRBD2
J: TRBJ2-1
size: .
DNA: TGCAGTGCTAGACCCCCGGCTAGCGGGAATTGGAATGAGCAGTTCTTC
CDR3: CSARPPASGNWNEQFF

V: TRBV20-1
D: .
J: TRBJ2-3
size: .
DNA: TGCAGTGCTAGAGAAAGTCAAGGCCGGGTTGCGAGGGATACGCAGTATTTT
CDR3: CSARESQGRVARDTQYF

V: TRBV7-9
D: .
J: TRBJ2-7
size: many
DNA: TGTGCCAGCTCCTACCGGGACGGTAGATACGAGCAGTACTTC
CDR3: CASSYRDGRYEQYF

V: TRBV5-1
D: .
J: TRBJ2-1
size: .
DNA: TGCGCCAGCAGCTTTGACAGCTCGGGGCGTGGTGAGCAGTTCTTC
CDR3: CASSFDSSGRGEQFF

V: TRBV7-2
D: TRBD2
J: TRBJ2-1
size: .
DNA: TGTGCCAGCAGCTTAGGGGGACTAGCTTACGATGAGCAGTTCTTC
CDR3: CASSLGGLAYDEQFF

V: TRBV12-3/TRBV12-4
D: .
J: TRBJ2-4
size: once
DNA: TGTGCCAGCAGTTTACGGGCTCAGGGGATGATAGCCAAAAACATTCAGTACTTC
CDR3: CASSLRAQGMIAKNIQYF

V: TRBV28
D: .
J: TRBJ1-5
size: .
DNA: TGTGCCAGCAGTTTGGGTGCTTCCCGAGGGCCCCAGCATTTT
CDR3: CASSLGASRGPQHF

V: TRBV4-1
D: .
J: TRBJ1-3
size: .
DNA: TGCGCCAGCAGCCAAGATGGAAACACCATATATTTT
CDR3: CASSQDGNTIYF

V: TRBV7-9
D: .
J: TRBJ2-1
size: few
DNA: TGTGCCAGCCTCCTAGCTTACAATGAGCAGTTCTTC
CDR3: CASLLAYNEQFF

V: TRBV20-1
D: TRBD2
J: TRBJ2-7
size: .
DNA: TGCAGTGTTTGGACTAGCGGGACCTACGAGCAGTACTTC
CDR3: CSVWTSGTYEQYF

V: TRBV7-8
D: .
J: TRBJ2-3
size: once
DNA: TGTGCCAGCAGCGTCTCGTCCGGGACTGGATTTTATACGCAGTATTTT
CDR3: CASSVSSGTGFYTQYF

V: TRBV20-1
D: TRBD2
J: TRBJ2-2
size: few
DNA: TGCAGTGCTAAGGGACTAGTGGGGATAGGGGAGCTGTTTTTT
CDR3: CSAKGLVGIGELFF

V: TRBV18
D: TRBD2
J: TRBJ2-3
size: .
DNA: TGTGCCAGCTCCGGACTAGCGGGATTTTCAGATACGCAGTATTTT
CDR3: CASSGLAGFSDTQYF

V: TRBV20-1
D: .
J: TRBJ1-1
size: many
DNA: TGCAGTGCTAGGGGGGAAAGCACTGAAGCTTTCTTT
CDR3: CSARGESTEAFF

V: TRBV28
D: TRBD2
J: TRBJ2-3
size: few
DNA: TGTGCCAGCAGCCCCGGGACTAGCGGGAGTGGTGTCGGTTCAGGGACAGATACGCAGTATTTT
CDR3: CASSPGTSGSGVGSGTDTQYF

V: TRBV7-2
D: .
J: TRBJ2-1
size: .
DNA: TGTGCCAGCAGCTTAGGGGCAGGGGTGAATGAGCAGTTCTTC
CDR3: CASSLGAGVNEQFF

V: TRBV27
D: TRBD2
J: TRBJ2-3
size: many
DNA: TGTGCCAGTAAACCACTAGCGGGAGGAGAAGATACGCAGTATTTT
CDR3: CASKPLAGGEDTQYF

V: TRBV7-9
D: .
J: TRBJ2-5
size: .
DNA: TGTGCCAGCAGCTTAGGTCAGGTGGAGACCCAGTACTTC
CDR3: CASSLGQVETQYF

V: TRBV12-3/TRBV12-4
D: TRBD1
J: TRBJ1-6
size: many
DNA: TGTGCCAGCAGTGCGGGACAGAGCTATAATTCACCCCTCCACTTT
CDR3: CASSAGQSYNSPLHF

V: TRBV3-1
D: .
J: TRBJ2-6
size: few
DNA: TGTGCCAGCAGCCAAGGCAAAGTTTACGGGGCCAACGTCCTGACTTTC
CDR3: CASSQGKVYGANVLTF